The rows below give T cell receptor beta chains drawn from one sample of a study of blood T cell repertoires in COVID-19. The table came from immunoSEQ multiplex PCR; TCRdb's copy has only in-frame clones and leaves some out. This sample has about 50,000 clones, with under 95% found just once. Input material: peripheral blood. All receptors derive from a human donor in a cohort sampled during active COVID-19. Each CDR3 is given with its conserved first and last residue. Fields, in order: D gene, J gene, clone size, V gene, CDR3 DNA, CDR3 protein. A D gene is named only where the DNA matches it firmly. Where a row states a size, it is once, few, many or the class of an expanded clone; other rows omit it.

D gene: .; J gene: TRBJ2-3; clone size: .; V gene: TRBV29-1; CDR3 DNA: TGCAGCGTTGATTTTGGTCGAGGAGATACGCAGTATTTT; CDR3 protein: CSVDFGRGDTQYF
D gene: TRBD1; J gene: TRBJ1-2; clone size: .; V gene: TRBV25-1; CDR3 DNA: TGTGCCAGCAGTGATGACAGGGTTCTCTATGGCTACACCTTC; CDR3 protein: CASSDDRVLYGYTF
D gene: .; J gene: TRBJ1-1; clone size: .; V gene: TRBV28; CDR3 DNA: TGTGCCAGCAGCGGACCCCAGGGAAAATTGAACACTGAAGCTTTCTTT; CDR3 protein: CASSGPQGKLNTEAFF
D gene: .; J gene: TRBJ1-4; clone size: .; V gene: TRBV11-3; CDR3 DNA: TGTGCCAGCAGCCCCTACGGTCCCGGCGGGGCAACTAATGAAAAACTGTTTTTT; CDR3 protein: CASSPYGPGGATNEKLFF
D gene: TRBD2; J gene: TRBJ2-2; clone size: few; V gene: TRBV5-1; CDR3 DNA: TGCGCCAGCAGCCTTGGACTAGCGGGAGCCGGGGAGCTGTTTTTT; CDR3 protein: CASSLGLAGAGELFF
D gene: TRBD2; J gene: TRBJ2-7; clone size: .; V gene: TRBV29-1; CDR3 DNA: TGCAGCGTTCTAGCGGGAGGCCGTTCCTACGAGCAGTACTTC; CDR3 protein: CSVLAGGRSYEQYF
D gene: .; J gene: TRBJ1-2; clone size: .; V gene: TRBV27; CDR3 DNA: TGTGCCAGCACTAGGTCCAACCCACGGGGCTATGGCTACACCTTC; CDR3 protein: CASTRSNPRGYGYTF
D gene: TRBD2; J gene: TRBJ2-3; clone size: .; V gene: TRBV30; CDR3 DNA: TGTGCCTGGAGTTTGGGACTACAACCCACAGATACGCAGTATTTT; CDR3 protein: CAWSLGLQPTDTQYF
D gene: .; J gene: TRBJ2-7; clone size: .; V gene: TRBV7-8; CDR3 DNA: TGTGCCAGCAGCAAGCGACAGGCAGACTACGAGCAGTACTTC; CDR3 protein: CASSKRQADYEQYF
D gene: .; J gene: TRBJ2-5; clone size: .; V gene: TRBV7-2; CDR3 DNA: TGTGCCAGCAGCTTGTTTTCGGGTCCTCAACAGACCCAGTACTTC; CDR3 protein: CASSLFSGPQQTQYF
D gene: .; J gene: TRBJ2-1; clone size: .; V gene: TRBV27; CDR3 DNA: TGTGCCAGCAGTTCCTCAGGGGGGTCCTACAATGAGCAGTTCTTC; CDR3 protein: CASSSSGGSYNEQFF
D gene: TRBD1; J gene: TRBJ1-2; clone size: .; V gene: TRBV28; CDR3 DNA: TGTGCCAAGGGACAGGGACGTTCGAATGGCTACACCTTC; CDR3 protein: CAKGQGRSNGYTF
D gene: .; J gene: TRBJ2-6; clone size: .; V gene: TRBV4-1; CDR3 DNA: TGCGCCAGCAGCCCCGACGACAGGAGCTCTGGGGCCAACGTCCTGACTTTC; CDR3 protein: CASSPDDRSSGANVLTF